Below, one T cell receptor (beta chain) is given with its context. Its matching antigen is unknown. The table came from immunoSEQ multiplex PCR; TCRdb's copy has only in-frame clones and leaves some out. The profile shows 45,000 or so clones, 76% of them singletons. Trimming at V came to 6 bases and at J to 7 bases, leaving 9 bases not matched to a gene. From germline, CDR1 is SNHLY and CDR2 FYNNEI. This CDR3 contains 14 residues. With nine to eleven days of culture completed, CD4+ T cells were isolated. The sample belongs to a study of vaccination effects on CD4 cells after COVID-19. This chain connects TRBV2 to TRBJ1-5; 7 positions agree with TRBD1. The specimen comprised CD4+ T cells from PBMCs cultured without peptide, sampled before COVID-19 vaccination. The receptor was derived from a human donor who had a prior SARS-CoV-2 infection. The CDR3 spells CASRDRSVSQPQHF. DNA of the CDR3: TGTGCCAGCAGGGACAGGTCTGTTTCGCAGCCCCAGCATTTT.